This TCR beta chain originates from a study of CD8+CD57+ T cells in acquired aplastic anemia. As for the study in general: An average of roughly 2.9 ug of DNA was obtained from sorted CD4+ and CD8+ cells. In CD4+ cells, healthy donors produced an average of about 11 million reads. Whole-study findings and limits: In CD8+ cells, Simpson's diversity showed no significant difference between patients and controls. There were over 25 CD8+ CDR3 sequences that occurred in both patients and controls.

This clonotype was picked up a small number of times. Its antigen is unknown. CDR1 and CDR2 from the germline V gene are MNHNS and SASEGT. Unmatched junction bases numbered 9, after V lost 0 bases and J lost 1 base. The CDR3 loop spans 20 amino acids. Both TCR beta VDJ combination and CDR3 sequence profiling were carried out. Genomic DNA was the template for this profiling. Using its own MiXCR run on the reads, TCRdb lists one record per CDR3 protein. Among some 82,000 distinct CDR3 sequences, around 44% were seen once, and the ten largest hold 60% to 75%. The source is a human donor in good health, serving as a control. The chain recombines TRBV6-1 with TRBJ2-1; 13 nucleotides align to TRBD2. Material for sequencing was sorted CD4+, CD8+, or CD8+CD57+ T cells (not recorded which) from PBMCs. The CDR3 reads CASSEAKGTSGIWSYNEQFF. The CDR3 bases are TGTGCCAGCAGTGAAGCTAAGGGGACTAGCGGGATTTGGTCCTACAATGAGCAGTTCTTC.